The 4 T cell receptor beta chains below all came from one sample that was sequenced in a study of blood T cell repertoires in COVID-19. Here immunoSEQ multiplex PCR was the method, and the copy in TCRdb shows in-frame clones only, minus some. The data show some 390,000 clones, with around 89% seen just once and 1.5% to 1.7% held by the top ten. Sequencing used peripheral blood. These receptor sequences come from a woman aged 40 to 50 with COVID-19, enrolled during active disease.

The chain links TRBV6-2 or TRBV6-3 to TRBJ2-7; 8 nucleotides match TRBD1. Germline V gene data show CDR1 as MNHEY and CDR2 as SVGEGT. V lost 5 bases to trimming and J lost 2 bases; unmatched junction nucleotides: 2. This CDR3 is 13 amino acids long. Written as DNA, the CDR3 is TGTGCCAGCAGTATGGACAGGGCCTACGAGCAGTACTTC. Protein sequence: CASSMDRAYEQYF.

This chain uses TRBV6-5 with TRBJ1-6, with TRBD1 as a possible D gene (6 bases). The length of the CDR3 is 14 residues. From germline, CDR1 is MNHEY and CDR2 SVGAGI. V lost 6 bases and J 5 bases, leaving 11 bases between the germline ends. Written as DNA, the CDR3 is TGTGCCAGCAGCATGACAGGTCATAATTCACCCCTCCACTTT. Translated, it gives CASSMTGHNSPLHF.

This clone was counted only a few times. V and J are TRBV6-5 and TRBJ1-2; 8 bases are shared with TRBD1. CDR1 and CDR2 from the germline V gene are MNHEY and SVGAGI. This CDR3 has 13 residues. The trim removed 2 bases at V and 5 bases at J, leaving 1 base unmatched. The CDR3 nucleotides read TGTGCCAGCAGTTACGACAGGGGATATGGCTACACCTTC. As protein: CASSYDRGYGYTF.

This chain joins TRBV29-1 and TRBJ1-5, with 9 bases lining up with TRBD1. Germline V gene data show CDR1 as SQVTM and CDR2 as ANQGSEA. The J segment lost 6 bases and the V segment lost 6 bases, leaving 3 bases of the junction unmatched. This CDR3 has 12 amino acids. CDR3 amino acids: CSVTGGGQPQHF. The CDR3, as DNA: TGCAGCGTGACAGGGGGAGGTCAGCCCCAGCATTTT.